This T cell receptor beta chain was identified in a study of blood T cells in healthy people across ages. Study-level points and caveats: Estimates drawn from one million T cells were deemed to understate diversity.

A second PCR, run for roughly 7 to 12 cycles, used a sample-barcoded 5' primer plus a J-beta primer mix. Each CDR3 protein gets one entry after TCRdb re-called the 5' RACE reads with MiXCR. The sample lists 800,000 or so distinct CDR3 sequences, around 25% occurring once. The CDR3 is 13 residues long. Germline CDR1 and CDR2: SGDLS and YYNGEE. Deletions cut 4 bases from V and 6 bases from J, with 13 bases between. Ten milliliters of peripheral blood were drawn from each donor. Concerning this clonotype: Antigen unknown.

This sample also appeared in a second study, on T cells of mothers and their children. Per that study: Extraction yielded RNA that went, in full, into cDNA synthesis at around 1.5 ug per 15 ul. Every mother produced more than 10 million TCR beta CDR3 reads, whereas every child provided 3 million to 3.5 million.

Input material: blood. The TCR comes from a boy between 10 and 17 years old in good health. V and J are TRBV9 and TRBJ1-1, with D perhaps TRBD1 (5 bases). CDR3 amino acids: CASSTREGAEAFF. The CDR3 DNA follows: TGTGCCAGCAGCACAAGGGAAGGGGCTGAAGCTTTCTTT.